Each of the 29 T cell receptor beta chains below was sequenced from the same sample in a study of T-cell reconstitution after alpha-beta-depleted transplantation in children. Preparing the TCRbeta library involved the use of unique molecular identifiers. A single record per CDR3 protein comes from TCRdb applying MiXCR to the PCR reads. The sample yields over 85,000 distinct CDR3 sequences, 7.5% to 9.5% seen once. The sample here was PBMCs, taken before TCRalphabeta/CD19-depleted stem cell transplant. These TCRs come from a boy aged 2 to 10 with acute lymphoblastic leukemia, due to receive a stem cell transplant.

This sequence joins TRBV7-8 and TRBJ2-7; possible D gene TRBD2, 5 bases. The V and J ends lost 2 bases and 3 bases respectively, with 14 bases between them. This CDR3 region has 15 residues. Germline V gene lookup returns CDR1 SGHVS and CDR2 FQNEAQ. The CDR3 DNA is TGTGCCAGCAGCTTATATCGGGGAACGGGCTACGAGCAGTACTTC. Amino acids: CASSLYRGTGYEQYF.

This clonotype was counted many times. J is TRBJ2-7 and V is TRBV5-1; the D is unclear. V lost 0 bases to trimming and J lost 2 bases, with 9 bases between them. This CDR3 contains 14 residues. Looked up from germline, CDR1 is SGHRS and CDR2 is YFSETQ. The chain's CDR3 is CASSLGSTAYEQYF. For the CDR3, the DNA is TGCGCCAGCAGCTTGGGTTCGACTGCCTACGAGCAGTACTTC.

This clonotype was counted only a few times. J is TRBJ2-7 and V is TRBV7-8; weak D call: TRBD2 (6 bases). The CDR3 has 16 amino acids. Germline values: CDR1 SGHVS, CDR2 FQNEAQ. Trimming stripped 1 base from V and 2 bases from J, with 15 bases between. The CDR3 DNA sequence: TGTGCCAGCAGCTTAGAGTCGGCGGGGCCCACCTACGAGCAGTACTTC. Translated: CASSLESAGPTYEQYF.

The chain combines TRBV5-4 with TRBJ2-5; D is ambiguous. The V gene lost 2 bases and the J gene lost 4 bases, with 9 bases spanning the gap. The germline V gene has CDR1 SGHNT and CDR2 YYREEE (reference sequence). CDR3 size: 13 residues. CDR3 DNA: TGTGCCAGCAGCTTATCACAGAGAGAGACCCAGTACTTC. Its protein is CASSLSQRETQYF.

For this clonotype: Since a much larger clone is just one base distant, this may be a read error. The chain couples TRBV20-1 to TRBJ1-6; D perhaps matches TRBD1 (5 bases). The CDR3 is 15 amino acids. The germline gives CDR1 DFQATT, CDR2 SNEGSKA (reference sequence). Trimming shortened V by 3 bases and J by 0 bases, and 9 bases separated the two germline ends. In nucleotides, the CDR3 is TGCAGTGCTAGTGCAGGGAGCTCCTATAATTCACCCCTCCACTTT. As protein: CSASAGSSYNSPLHF.

This clonotype was seen a few times. V gene TRBV7-8 combines with J gene TRBJ1-6; weak D call: TRBD1 (6 bases). The CDR3 covers 15 residues. V shed 5 bases and J shed 10 bases, with 18 bases lying between them. Germline V CDR1 and CDR2: SGHVS, FQNEAQ. CDR3: CASSAEWDNKSPLHF. The CDR3 nucleotides are TGTGCCAGCAGCGCGGAGTGGGACAACAAATCACCCCTCCACTTT.

This clonotype has more than one count but fewer than ten. V and J are TRBV7-2 and TRBJ2-7; D unclear. CDR3 length equals 15 residues. Germline CDR1 and CDR2: SGHTA and FQGNSA. The ends were cut back, 4 bases at V and 6 bases at J, with 19 bases in the middle. The CDR3 sequence: CASSSSRRPAGEQYF. The CDR3 DNA reads as TGTGCCAGCAGCTCCTCCCGCCGCCCAGCAGGCGAGCAGTACTTC.

The chain is built from TRBV2 and TRBJ2-5; 8 bases align to TRBD1. With 7 bases clipped from V and 4 bases from J, the junction kept 11 bases outside the gene matches. This CDR3 spans 15 amino acids. Germline V gene data show CDR1 as SNHLY and CDR2 as FYNNEI. This chain's CDR3 is CASTARDRPIETQYF. CDR3 nucleotide sequence: TGTGCCAGCACCGCAAGGGACAGGCCTATAGAGACCCAGTACTTC.

This clonotype showed up many times. This chain uses TRBV7-2 with TRBJ1-4; 7 bases fit TRBD1. Germline CDR1 reads SGHTA; CDR2 reads FQGNSA. V lost 2 bases and J lost 8; bases outside the gene matches: 8. The CDR3 is 15 residues long. In DNA form, the CDR3 reads TGTGCCAGCAGCTTAACAGGGGCGCTGGGAGAAAAACTGTTTTTT. Protein sequence: CASSLTGALGEKLFF.

This clonotype was counted many times. The V call is TRBV7-9, the J call TRBJ2-2, with a possible D match to TRBD2 (6 bases). V lost 2 bases and J 3 bases, leaving 13 bases between the germline ends. The CDR3 covers 16 residues. Germline values: CDR1 SEHNR, CDR2 FQNEAQ (reference sequence). CDR3 loop: CASSLRPGVHTGELFF. The CDR3 DNA follows: TGTGCCAGCAGCTTAAGGCCGGGAGTCCACACCGGGGAGCTGTTTTTT.

At least ten counts were recorded for this clonotype. The chain links TRBV4-3 to TRBJ2-2; D uncertain. This CDR3 spans 14 amino acids. Germline V lookup: CDR1 LGHNA, CDR2 YSLEER. Trimming took off 4 bases at V and 6 bases at J, with 12 bases between the two ends. CDR3 sequence reads: CASSPATSSGELFF. The CDR3 region has the DNA TGCGCCAGCAGCCCCGCAACCAGTTCCGGGGAGCTGTTTTTT.

This clonotype was counted between two and nine times. This sequence joins TRBV10-3 and TRBJ2-2; D possibly corresponds to TRBD1 (6 bases). The CDR3 loop spans 16 amino acids. Trimming removed 7 bases from V and 1 base from J, with 16 bases in between. The germline CDR1 and CDR2 sequences are ENHRY and SYGVKD. DNA of the CDR3: TGTGCCATCACTACGGAGACAGGAGAGAACACCGGGGAGCTGTTTTTT. Protein: CAITTETGENTGELFF.

This rearrangement joins TRBV11-2 to TRBJ2-2; 7 positions match TRBD2. J lost 5 bases, V lost 3 bases, and 12 bases had no gene match. The CDR3 spans 17 residues. CDR1 and CDR2 from the germline V gene are SGHAT and FQNNGV. CDR3: CASSFWGGRVGTGELFF. The CDR3 bases are TGTGCCAGCAGCTTTTGGGGGGGAAGGGTTGGAACCGGGGAGCTGTTTTTT.

By frequency in the sample, this clonotype is medium-sized (0.01 to 0.1%). The chain recombines TRBV12-3 or TRBV12-4 with TRBJ1-2; tentative D call: TRBD1 (6 bases). The CDR3 extends over 12 amino acids. The V gene lost 9 bases and the J gene lost 4 bases, with 12 bases spanning the gap. In nucleotides, the CDR3 is TGTGCCAGTTCGGGGGCCGGCTATGGCTACACCTTC. Translation gives CASSGAGYGYTF.

This rearrangement joins TRBV7-2 to TRBJ2-7; D remains unclear. This CDR3 has 12 residues. Germline CDR1 is SGHTA and CDR2 is FQGNSA. The V end was cut by 5 bases, the J end by 7 bases, with 12 bases between. In nucleotides, the CDR3 is TGTGCCAGCAGCCCTTCCCCCCGGGAGCAGTACTTC. This codes for CASSPSPREQYF.

This clonotype was found a few times. The rearrangement links TRBV7-2 to TRBJ2-3; maybe TRBD2 (5 bases). Deletions cut 5 bases from V and 2 bases from J, with 17 bases between. The CDR3 totals 16 residues. The germline gives CDR1 SGHTA, CDR2 FQGNSA. The CDR3 is CASSQHNGLFTDTQYF. CDR3 DNA: TGTGCCAGCAGCCAGCATAACGGACTCTTCACAGATACGCAGTATTTT.

This clonotype was seen at least ten times. This chain uses TRBV6-6 with TRBJ1-1, with D uncertain. The CDR3 consists of 11 residues. Germline-derived CDR1 and CDR2 are MNHNY and SVGAGI (reference sequence). The germline V and J ends were trimmed by 4 bases and 8 bases, with 8 bases remaining between them. The CDR3 sequence: CASSLDGEAFF. CDR3 nucleotide sequence: TGTGCCAGCAGTTTGGACGGAGAAGCTTTCTTT.

The J gene is TRBJ1-5, the V gene TRBV28, with D maybe TRBD1 (5 bases). Germline loops: CDR1 MDHEN, CDR2 SYDVKM. The CDR3 runs 16 residues. The V and J ends lost 3 bases and 6 bases respectively, with 18 bases between them. The CDR3 nucleotides read TGTGCCAGCAGTTTCCTGCGGGACGGGGGTACTCAGCCCCAGCATTTT. Translation gives CASSFLRDGGTQPQHF.

This clonotype was observed many times. This chain uses TRBV27 with TRBJ2-3; TRBD2 might be the D (7 bases). This CDR3 contains 15 residues. Germline V gene lookup returns CDR1 MNHEY and CDR2 SMNVEV (reference sequence). The V end lost 6 bases, the J end lost 1 base, and 14 bases lay between the germline ends. The CDR3 is CASSPGRGRTDTQYF. For the CDR3, the DNA is TGTGCCAGCAGCCCGGGGCGGGGGCGCACAGATACGCAGTATTTT.

V is TRBV11-2 and J is TRBJ2-1; D is undetermined. V was cut by 2 bases and J by 7 bases, with 9 bases left in between. The CDR3 runs to 13 residues. Germline values: CDR1 SGHAT, CDR2 FQNNGV. The CDR3 DNA is TGTGCCAGCAGCTTATTCGCTGGGAATGAGCAGTTCTTC. This encodes CASSLFAGNEQFF.

In this sample, this clonotype turned up a few times. V usage is TRBV7-9 and J usage is TRBJ2-3; 11 nucleotides match TRBD2. The CDR3 has 16 amino acids. With 5 bases clipped from V and 2 bases from J, the junction kept 6 bases outside the gene matches. The germline V gene encodes CDR1 SEHNR and CDR2 FQNEAQ (reference sequence). For the CDR3, the DNA is TGTGCCAGCAGCCTACTAGCGGGGGCCGTCACAGATACGCAGTATTTT. Protein: CASSLLAGAVTDTQYF.

This clonotype was recorded at least ten times. V usage is TRBV12-3 or TRBV12-4 and J usage is TRBJ2-3; 14 bases line up with TRBD2. V was clipped by 0 bases and J by 6 bases; unmatched bases: 5. The CDR3 sequence is 17 residues long. CDR3 sequence: CASSLATSGGAGDTQYF. The CDR3 bases are TGTGCCAGCAGTTTAGCGACTAGCGGGGGGGCAGGGGATACGCAGTATTTT.

There are many counts of this clonotype. The chain is built from TRBV5-1 and TRBJ1-4; a possible D gene is TRBD1 (6 bases). The CDR3 loop spans 17 amino acids. Germline V gene data show CDR1 as SGHRS and CDR2 as YFSETQ. V was cut by 1 base and J by 1 base, with 14 bases left in between. In DNA, the CDR3 is TGCGCCAGCAGCTTGTCCGGGGGCGCACGAACTAATGAAAAACTGTTTTTT. This encodes CASSLSGGARTNEKLFF.

This clonotype showed up just a few times. This chain joins TRBV5-1 and TRBJ2-7; maybe TRBD2 (8 bases). The germline V and J ends were trimmed by 3 bases and 7 bases, with 20 bases remaining between them. CDR1 SGHRS and CDR2 YFSETQ come from the germline V gene. There are 15 residues in the CDR3. The CDR3, as DNA: TGCGCCAGCAGCTACTCTCGGACAGGCGGGGGGGAGCAGTACTTC. Protein product: CASSYSRTGGGEQYF.

This clonotype was seen ten or more times. The rearrangement links TRBV20-1 to TRBJ2-3, with 11 positions matching TRBD1. This CDR3 region has 14 residues. The ends lost 6 bases at V and 4 bases at J; junction bases unmatched: 6. Germline V gives CDR1 DFQATT, CDR2 SNEGSKA (reference sequence). The CDR3 nucleotides are TGCAGTGCGCCGGACAGGGGGCGCCCAGATACGCAGTATTTT. It specifies CSAPDRGRPDTQYF.

Details on this clonotype: A much larger clone lies a single base off, so this may be a read error. The chain joins TRBV5-1 to TRBJ2-5; the match to TRBD1 covers 7 bases. Germline V lookup: CDR1 SGHRS, CDR2 YFSETQ. This CDR3 region has 13 residues. V trimming: 3 bases; J trimming: 5 bases; junction bases outside the gene matches: 4. CDR3 bases: TGCGCCAGCAGCTCCATGGACAGGGAGACCCAGTACTTC. It is translated as CASSSMDRETQYF.

This chain joins TRBV11-2 and TRBJ2-1; TRBD2 aligns across 9 bases. The CDR3 is 15 amino acids. Germline V gives CDR1 SGHAT, CDR2 FQNNGV. The V gene end was trimmed by 7 bases and the J gene end by 6 bases; junction bases not matched to a gene: 10. In nucleotides, the CDR3 is TGTGCCAGCACCCTAAATAGCGGGGGTCCCAATGAGCAGTTCTTC. Its translation is CASTLNSGGPNEQFF.

This clonotype was found a few times. The junction departs from the called germline gene at one end, perhaps through a read error. The chain links TRBV18 to TRBJ2-1; D remains ambiguous. This CDR3 contains 13 residues. CDR1 KGHSH and CDR2 LQKENI come from the germline V gene. CDR3 in amino acids: CSSSPELHNEQFF. CDR3 nucleotides: TGTTCCAGCTCACCAGAGCTCCACAATGAGCAGTTCTTC.

This clonotype has a handful of counts. The chain carries TRBV12-3 or TRBV12-4 and TRBJ2-1, with a tentative D call TRBD2 (5 bases). V was shortened by 1 base and J by 6 bases, with 16 bases between the two germline ends. The CDR3 spans 16 residues. The CDR3 DNA follows: TGTGCCAGCAGTTTAGGGGTACTAGTATTGGGCAATGAGCAGTTCTTC. Its protein is CASSLGVLVLGNEQFF.